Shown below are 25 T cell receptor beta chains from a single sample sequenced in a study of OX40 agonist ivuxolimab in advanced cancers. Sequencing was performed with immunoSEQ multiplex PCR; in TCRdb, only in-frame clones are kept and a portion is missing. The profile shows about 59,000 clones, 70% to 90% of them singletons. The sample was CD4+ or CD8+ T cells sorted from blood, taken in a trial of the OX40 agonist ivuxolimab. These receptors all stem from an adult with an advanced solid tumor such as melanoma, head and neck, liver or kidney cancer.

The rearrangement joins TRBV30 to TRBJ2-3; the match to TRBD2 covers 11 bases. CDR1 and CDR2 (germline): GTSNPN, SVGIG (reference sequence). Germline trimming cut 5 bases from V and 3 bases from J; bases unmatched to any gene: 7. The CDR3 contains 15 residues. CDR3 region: CAWGPTSGTTDTQYF. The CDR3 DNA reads TGTGCCTGGGGTCCGACTAGCGGGACGACAGATACGCAGTATTTT.

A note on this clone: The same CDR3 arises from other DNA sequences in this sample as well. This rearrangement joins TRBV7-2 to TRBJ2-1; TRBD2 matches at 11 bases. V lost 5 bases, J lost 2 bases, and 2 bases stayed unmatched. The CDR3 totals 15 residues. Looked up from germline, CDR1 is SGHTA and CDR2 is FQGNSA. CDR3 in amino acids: CASSTSGSPYNEQFF. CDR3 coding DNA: TGTGCCAGCAGCACTAGCGGGAGTCCCTACAATGAGCAGTTCTTC.

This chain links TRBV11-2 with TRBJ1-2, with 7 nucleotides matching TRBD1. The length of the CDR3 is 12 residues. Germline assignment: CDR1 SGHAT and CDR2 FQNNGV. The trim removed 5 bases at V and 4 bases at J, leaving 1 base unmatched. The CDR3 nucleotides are TGTGCCAGCAGCAGGGGGCTCTATGGCTACACCTTC. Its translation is CASSRGLYGYTF. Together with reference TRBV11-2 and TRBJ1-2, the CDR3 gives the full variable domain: EAGVAQSPRYKIIEKRQSVAFWCNPISGHATLYWYQQILGQGPKLLIQFQNNGVVDDSQLPKDRFSAERLKGVDSTLKIQPAKLEDSAVYLCASSRGLYGYTFGSGTRLTVV.

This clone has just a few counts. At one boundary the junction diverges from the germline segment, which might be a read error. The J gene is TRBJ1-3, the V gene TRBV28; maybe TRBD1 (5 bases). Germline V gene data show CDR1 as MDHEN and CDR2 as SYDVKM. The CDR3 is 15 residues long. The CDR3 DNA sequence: TGTGCCAGCAGCGCTACAGGACTCCCTGGGAACACCATATATTTT. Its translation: CASSATGLPGNTIYF.

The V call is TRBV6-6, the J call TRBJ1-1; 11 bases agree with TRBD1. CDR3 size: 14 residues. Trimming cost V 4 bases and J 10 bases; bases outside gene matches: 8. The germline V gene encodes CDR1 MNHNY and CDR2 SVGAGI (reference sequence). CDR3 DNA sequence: TGTGCCAGCAGTTCCGGGACAGGGGGAAGAGGAGCTTTCTTT. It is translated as CASSSGTGGRGAFF.

CDR3 nucleotides: TGCGCCAGCAGCTTGATGCTAGCGGGAGGAGAGCAGTTCTTC. The encoded protein is CASSLMLAGGEQFF. The gene calls are TRBV5-1 and TRBJ2-1; TRBD2 matches 11 bases. Looked up from germline, CDR1 is SGHRS and CDR2 is YFSETQ. CDR3 length: 14 amino acids. V shed 1 base and J 10 bases; nucleotides not matched to a gene: 4.

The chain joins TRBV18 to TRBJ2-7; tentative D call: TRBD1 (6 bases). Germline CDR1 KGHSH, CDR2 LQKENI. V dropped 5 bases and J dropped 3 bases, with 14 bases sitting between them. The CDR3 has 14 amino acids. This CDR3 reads CASSVGQTNYEQYF. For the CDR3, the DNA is TGTGCCAGCTCAGTAGGACAGACCAACTACGAGCAGTACTTC.

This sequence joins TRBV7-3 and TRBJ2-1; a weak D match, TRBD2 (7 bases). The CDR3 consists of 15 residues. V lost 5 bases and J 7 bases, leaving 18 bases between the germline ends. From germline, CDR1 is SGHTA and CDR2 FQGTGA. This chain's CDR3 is CASSPGGATGNEQFF. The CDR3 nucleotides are TGTGCCAGCAGCCCTGGGGGGGCTACGGGGAATGAGCAGTTCTTC.

For the CDR3, the DNA is TGTGCCAGCACCTCATGGGGAGCCTACGAGCAGTACTTC. It translates to CASTSWGAYEQYF. The chain couples TRBV6-5 to TRBJ2-7, with D possibly TRBD2 on 5 matching bases. The ends were cut back, 7 bases at V and 2 bases at J, with 12 bases in the middle. This CDR3 comprises 13 residues. Germline CDR1 reads MNHEY; CDR2 reads SVGAGI.

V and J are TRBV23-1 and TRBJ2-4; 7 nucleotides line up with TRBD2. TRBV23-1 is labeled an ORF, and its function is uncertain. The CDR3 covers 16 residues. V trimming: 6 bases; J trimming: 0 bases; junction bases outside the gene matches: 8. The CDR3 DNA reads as TGCGCCAGCAGACAACTAGCGAGTAAAGCCAAAAACATTCAGTACTTC. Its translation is CASRQLASKAKNIQYF.

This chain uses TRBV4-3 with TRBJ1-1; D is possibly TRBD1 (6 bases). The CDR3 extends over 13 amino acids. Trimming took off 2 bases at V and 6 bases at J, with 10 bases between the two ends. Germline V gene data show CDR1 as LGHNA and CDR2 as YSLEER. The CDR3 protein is CASSQQGQSEAFF. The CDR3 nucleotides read TGCGCCAGCAGCCAACAGGGGCAGTCTGAAGCTTTCTTT.

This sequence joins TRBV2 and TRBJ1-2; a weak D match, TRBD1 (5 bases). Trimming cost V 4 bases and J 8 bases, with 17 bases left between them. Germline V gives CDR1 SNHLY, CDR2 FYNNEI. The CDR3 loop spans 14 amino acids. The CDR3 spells CASSGDTKRGGYTF. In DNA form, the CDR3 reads TGTGCCAGCAGTGGTGACACAAAAAGGGGAGGCTACACCTTC. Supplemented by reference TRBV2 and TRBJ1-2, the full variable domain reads EPEVTQTPSHQVTQMGQEVILRCVPISNHLYFYWYRQILGQKVEFLVSFYNNEISEKSEIFDDQFSVERPDGSNFTLKIRSTKLEDSAMYFCASSGDTKRGGYTFGSGTRLTVV.

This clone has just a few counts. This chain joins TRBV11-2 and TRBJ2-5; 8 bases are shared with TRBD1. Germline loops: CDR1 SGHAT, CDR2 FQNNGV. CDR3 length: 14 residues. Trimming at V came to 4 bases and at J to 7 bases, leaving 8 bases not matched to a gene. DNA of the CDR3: TGTGCCAGCAGCTATCAGGGGGCCGAAGGGACCCAGTACTTC. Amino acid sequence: CASSYQGAEGTQYF.

CDR3 in DNA: TGCGCCAGCAGCTTGGGCCTCCTGCAGTACAATGAGCAGTTCTTC. Its translation: CASSLGLLQYNEQFF. The rearrangement links TRBV5-1 to TRBJ2-1; no clear D gene. CDR1 SGHRS and CDR2 YFSETQ come from the germline V gene. V was cut by 0 bases and J by 4 bases, with 11 bases left in between. This CDR3 spans 15 amino acids.

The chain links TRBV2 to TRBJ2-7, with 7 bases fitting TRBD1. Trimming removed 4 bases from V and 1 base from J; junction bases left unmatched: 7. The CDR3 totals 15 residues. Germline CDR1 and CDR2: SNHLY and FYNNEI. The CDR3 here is CASSVSGGQSYEQYF. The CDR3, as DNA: TGTGCCAGCAGTGTTAGTGGGGGACAGTCCTACGAGCAGTACTTC.

This CDR3 is CATANTGDTGELFF. For the CDR3, the DNA is TGCGCCACCGCAAATACGGGGGACACCGGGGAGCTGTTTTTT. The chain links TRBV5-1 to TRBJ2-2; D is possibly TRBD2 (6 bases). From germline, CDR1 is SGHRS and CDR2 YFSETQ. V gave up 9 bases and J gave up 3 bases, with 15 bases separating them. The CDR3 sequence is 14 residues long.

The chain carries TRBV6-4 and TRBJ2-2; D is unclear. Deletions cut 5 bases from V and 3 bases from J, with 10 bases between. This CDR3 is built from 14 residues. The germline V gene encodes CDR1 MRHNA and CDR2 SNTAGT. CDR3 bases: TGTGCCAGCAGTCTTCGGACCGACACCGGGGAGCTGTTTTTT. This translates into CASSLRTDTGELFF.

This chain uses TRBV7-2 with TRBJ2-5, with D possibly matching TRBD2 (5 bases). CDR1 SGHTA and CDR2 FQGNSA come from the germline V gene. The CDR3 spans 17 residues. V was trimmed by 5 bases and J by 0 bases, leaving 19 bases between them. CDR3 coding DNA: TGTGCCAGCAGCCACACCCCCCGGACTCTCTACCAAGAGACCCAGTACTTC. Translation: CASSHTPRTLYQETQYF.

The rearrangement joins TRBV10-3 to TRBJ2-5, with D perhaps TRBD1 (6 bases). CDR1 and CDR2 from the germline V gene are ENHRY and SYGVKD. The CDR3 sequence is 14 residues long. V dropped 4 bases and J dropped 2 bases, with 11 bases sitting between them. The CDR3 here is CAISGGGSQETQYF. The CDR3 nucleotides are TGTGCCATCAGTGGAGGGGGATCGCAAGAGACCCAGTACTTC.

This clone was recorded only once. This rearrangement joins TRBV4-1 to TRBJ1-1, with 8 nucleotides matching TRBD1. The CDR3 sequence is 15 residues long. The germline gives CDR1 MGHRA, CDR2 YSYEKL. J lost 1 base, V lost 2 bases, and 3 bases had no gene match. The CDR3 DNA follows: TGCGCCAGCAGCCAATGGACAGGGCAGAACACTGAAGCTTTCTTT. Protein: CASSQWTGQNTEAFF.

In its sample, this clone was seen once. This CDR3 is CASSPPSFGYGYTF. CDR3 nucleotide sequence: TGTGCCAGCTCACCTCCCAGTTTTGGCTATGGCTACACCTTC. This sequence joins TRBV18 and TRBJ1-2; D is undetermined. This CDR3 spans 14 amino acids. V was shortened by 3 bases and J by 4 bases, with 12 bases between the two germline ends. The germline V gene encodes CDR1 KGHSH and CDR2 LQKENI.

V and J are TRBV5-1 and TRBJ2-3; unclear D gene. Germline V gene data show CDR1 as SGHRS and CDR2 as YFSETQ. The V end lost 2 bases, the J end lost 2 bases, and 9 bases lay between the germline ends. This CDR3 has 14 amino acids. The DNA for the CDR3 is TGCGCCAGCAGCTTTAACAGACTCACAGATACGCAGTATTTT. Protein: CASSFNRLTDTQYF.

CDR3 amino acids: CASSRGHRYEQYF. The CDR3 DNA reads TGTGCCAGCAGTAGGGGACACCGCTACGAGCAGTACTTC. V usage is TRBV27 and J usage is TRBJ2-7, with D perhaps TRBD1 (6 bases). The CDR3 consists of 13 residues. The ends were cut back, 5 bases at V and 3 bases at J, with 11 bases in the middle. Germline CDR1 reads MNHEY; CDR2 reads SMNVEV (reference sequence).

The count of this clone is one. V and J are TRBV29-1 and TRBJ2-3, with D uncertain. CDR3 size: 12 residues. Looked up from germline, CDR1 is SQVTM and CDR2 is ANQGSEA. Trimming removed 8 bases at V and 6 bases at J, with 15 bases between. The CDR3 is CSLGVRKDTQYF. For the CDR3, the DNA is TGCAGCCTTGGCGTGAGGAAGGATACGCAGTATTTT.

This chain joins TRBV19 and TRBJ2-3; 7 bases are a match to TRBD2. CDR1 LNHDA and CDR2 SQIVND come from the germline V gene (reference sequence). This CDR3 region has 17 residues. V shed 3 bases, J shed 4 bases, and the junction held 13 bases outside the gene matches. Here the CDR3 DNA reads TGTGCCAGTAGTATTCCGAAGGTGGCGGGAGACCCAGATACGCAGTATTTT. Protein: CASSIPKVAGDPDTQYF.